One sample yielded the 4 T cell receptor beta chains listed below, sequenced in a study of blood T cell repertoires in COVID-19. Measured with immunoSEQ multiplex PCR; TCRdb has only the in-frame clones, and not every one. The sample shows approximately 300,000 clones, approximately 85% of them seen only once. The sequenced sample was peripheral blood. The receptor set was obtained from a human donor with COVID-19, enrolled during active disease. The donor label of this sample is uncertain.

J is TRBJ1-2 and V is TRBV4-1; D call uncertain. Germline CDR1 is MGHRA and CDR2 is YSYEKL. CDR3 length equals 15 residues. V was trimmed by 0 bases and J by 7 bases, leaving 15 bases between them. This CDR3 reads CASSQDRVIISGYTF. Written as DNA, the CDR3 is TGCGCCAGCAGCCAAGACCGGGTGATCATTAGTGGCTACACCTTC.

The J gene is TRBJ1-1, the V gene TRBV19, with D hard to call. Germline V CDR1 and CDR2: LNHDA, SQIVND (reference sequence). The CDR3 spans 18 residues. Deletions cut 7 bases from V and 0 bases from J, with 24 bases between. CDR3 amino acids: CASIKDGRGPYVNTEAFF. CDR3 nucleotide sequence: TGTGCCAGTATCAAGGACGGCCGAGGGCCCTATGTGAACACTGAAGCTTTCTTT.

J is TRBJ1-3 and V is TRBV5-1; D is ambiguous. This CDR3 spans 13 amino acids. Germline values: CDR1 SGHRS, CDR2 YFSETQ. Between the trimmed V and J ends, which lost 0 bases and 4 bases, there was a span of 5 bases. The CDR3: CASSLGQGNTIYF. CDR3 DNA sequence: TGCGCCAGCAGCTTGGGGCAGGGAAACACCATATATTTT.

This sequence joins TRBV30 and TRBJ1-1; D is undetermined. The CDR3 totals 15 residues. The V gene lost 3 bases and the J gene lost 1 base, with 15 bases spanning the gap. Germline CDR1 GTSNPN, CDR2 SVGIG (reference sequence). This CDR3 is CAWRGQAVRNTEAFF. CDR3 nucleotides: TGTGCCTGGAGGGGCCAGGCAGTCCGGAACACTGAAGCTTTCTTT.